This TCR beta chain emerged from a study of T cell changes during pregnancy in multiple sclerosis. Generated by immunoSEQ multiplex PCR, the TCRdb table keeps only in-frame clones and is missing some. The profile shows fewer than 45,000 clones, around 89% of them singletons. Trimming pared 1 base from V and 2 bases from J, leaving 13 bases between. Per the germline V gene, CDR1 is SGHTA and CDR2 is FQGNSA. This CDR3 spans 16 amino acids. The sample consisted of CD4+ T cells from peripheral blood mononuclear cells, taken in the first trimester of pregnancy. The chain uses TRBV7-2 and TRBJ2-3; TRBD2 might be the D (5 bases). This clonotype was sampled from a female donor with multiple sclerosis, enrolled in a pregnancy study. The CDR3, as DNA: TGTGCCAGCAGCTTAGGGAACAGCGGAGCCACAGATACGCAGTATTTT. Translated: CASSLGNSGATDTQYF.